A selection of T cell receptor beta chains follows, all from one sample in a study of blood T cell repertoires in COVID-19. The data were produced by immunoSEQ multiplex PCR, yet TCRdb's version contains in-frame clones alone and is incomplete. The table has 200,000 to 300,000 clones, roughly 76% seen once. The sequencing input was peripheral blood. These receptors were taken from an elderly woman with COVID-19, enrolled during active disease. Each CDR3 is given with its conserved first and last residue. The D gene is left open where the match is weak. The size of a clone is reported for some rows only, either as once, few or many, or as a class for expanded clones.

CDR3	DNA	D	V	J	size	length
CASSPLLTPGQYNEKLFF	TGTGCCAGCTCACCACTCCTCACCCCGGGACAGTATAATGAAAAACTGTTTTTT	TRBD1	TRBV18	TRBJ1-4	few	18
CASSSEKETQYF	TGTGCCAGCAGCTCTGAGAAAGAGACCCAGTACTTC	NA	TRBV5-6	TRBJ2-5	NA	12
CASSSPGTGTYGYTF	TGTGCCAGCAGTTCCCCAGGGACAGGGACCTATGGCTACACCTTC	TRBD1	TRBV28	TRBJ1-2	NA	15
CASSPRRDGELFF	TGTGCCAGCAGCCCCCGGAGGGACGGGGAGCTGTTTTTT	NA	TRBV9	TRBJ2-2	NA	13
CASSRDYSYEQYF	TGTGCCAGCTCGCGCGATTACTCCTACGAGCAGTACTTC	NA	TRBV12-3/TRBV12-4	TRBJ2-7	many	13
CASTRTGNINYGYTF	TGTGCCAGCACGAGGACAGGCAATATTAACTATGGCTACACCTTC	TRBD1	TRBV9	TRBJ1-2	NA	15
CASSTQAGTEQFF	TGTGCCAGCAGCACACAAGCCGGGACAGAGCAGTTCTTC	NA	TRBV7-3	TRBJ2-1	NA	13
CASRDFLYGYTF	TGTGCCAGCCGGGACTTCCTTTATGGCTACACCTTC	NA	TRBV6-5	TRBJ1-2	NA	12
CAIRQGSKNTGELFF	TGTGCCATACGACAGGGGTCAAAGAACACCGGGGAGCTGTTTTTT	TRBD1	TRBV19	TRBJ2-2	NA	15
CASSLLTGGETQYF	TGTGCCAGCAGCCTGCTGACGGGAGGGGAGACCCAGTACTTC	TRBD2	TRBV5-4	TRBJ2-5	NA	14
CASSRKGLAGDSSEQFF	TGTGCCAGCAGTCGAAAGGGACTAGCGGGAGATAGCAGTGAGCAGTTCTTC	TRBD2	TRBV6-6	TRBJ2-1	once	17
CASSQDWSGGRLYNEQFF	TGTGCCAGCAGCCAAGATTGGTCAGGGGGGCGTCTATACAATGAGCAGTTCTTC	NA	TRBV14	TRBJ2-1	NA	18
CASGLAAGAYTF	TGTGCTAGTGGCCTAGCCGCAGGGGCCTACACCTTC	NA	TRBV12-5	TRBJ1-2	NA	12
CASSPPGGRNTGELFF	TGTGCCAGCTCACCACCGGGAGGGAGAAACACCGGGGAGCTGTTTTTT	TRBD2	TRBV18	TRBJ2-2	NA	16
CASSPSTGGDQPQHF	TGTGCCAGCTCACCAAGTACAGGGGGCGATCAGCCCCAGCATTTT	TRBD1	TRBV18	TRBJ1-5	NA	15
CASMYRGGYEQYF	TGTGCCAGCATGTACAGGGGGGGTTACGAGCAGTACTTC	NA	TRBV5-5	TRBJ2-7	NA	13
CASSQVLTGGWSPLHF	TGTGCCAGCAGCCAAGTCCTGACAGGGGGGTGGTCACCCCTCCACTTT	TRBD1	TRBV3-1/TRBV3-2	TRBJ1-6	NA	16
CASKLGRQGAVNEQFF	TGTGCCAGTAAACTCGGGAGACAGGGGGCAGTCAATGAGCAGTTCTTC	TRBD1	TRBV19	TRBJ2-1	NA	16
CASRLGTGGSFQPQHF	TGTGCCAGCAGGCTCGGGACAGGGGGTTCCTTTCAGCCCCAGCATTTT	TRBD1	TRBV2	TRBJ1-5	NA	16
CRAGVNNYGYTF	TGCAGGGCAGGGGTAAATAACTATGGCTACACCTTC	NA	TRBV29-1	TRBJ1-2	few	12
CASSPPPTGSTFF	TGTGCCAGCAGTCCCCCGCCGACAGGGTCAACTTTCTTT	TRBD1	TRBV12-3/TRBV12-4	TRBJ1-1	NA	13
CSVARAAGQPQHF	TGCAGCGTTGCCCGGGCCGCGGGACAGCCCCAGCATTTT	NA	TRBV29-1	TRBJ1-5	NA	13
CASSGGQRNTEAFF	TGCGCCAGCAGCGGGGGACAGCGGAACACTGAAGCTTTCTTT	TRBD1	TRBV5-1	TRBJ1-1	NA	14
CASSRNTGRETQYF	TGTGCCAGCTCACGAAATACAGGGCGAGAGACCCAGTACTTC	NA	TRBV18	TRBJ2-5	few	14
CASSSDSWNEKLFF	TGTGCCAGCAGTTCGGACAGTTGGAATGAAAAACTGTTTTTT	NA	TRBV6-5	TRBJ1-4	NA	14
CASGSAGELFF	TGTGCTAGTGGTTCCGCCGGGGAGCTGTTTTTT	NA	TRBV12-5	TRBJ2-2	once	11
CASSFNLVGGPYGYTF	TGTGCCAGCAGTTTTAATTTGGTCGGGGGACCCTATGGCTACACCTTC	NA	TRBV27	TRBJ1-2	NA	16
CASSLRGGPEQFF	TGTGCCAGCAGCCTCCGAGGAGGGCCTGAGCAGTTCTTC	NA	TRBV9	TRBJ2-1	few	13